This T cell receptor (beta chain) is drawn from a study of blood T cell repertoires in COVID-19. Study details: Acute and convalescent COVID-19 samples came from the United States, Italy and Spain. T cells, B-cell-depleted T cells, or PBMCs supplied cDNA or gDNA.

Seattle patients were enrolled while actively infected and followed longitudinally. Germline V gene sequence: CDR1 MGHRA, CDR2 YSYEKL. V lost 0 bases, J lost 9 bases, and 11 bases stayed unmatched. The CDR3 runs to 16 residues. In the original analysis: By means of reference gene primer amplification, nucleated cell counts were estimated. The protocol was immunoSEQ multiplex PCR, while the TCRdb copy is restricted to in-frame clones and leaves out a portion. V and J calls and clone size follow that table, whereas D and trimming were derived from the DNA. The sample includes about 300,000 clones, roughly 90% seen only once; the top ten take 6.8%.

Sequenced sample: peripheral blood. The genes are TRBV4-1 and TRBJ1-5, with 7 bases fitting TRBD1. The sequence was collected from a woman in her thirties with COVID-19, enrolled during active disease. CDR3 sequence: CASSQENRGAQWPQHF. As DNA, the CDR3 is TGCGCCAGCAGCCAAGAGAACAGGGGAGCCCAATGGCCCCAGCATTTT.